These T cell receptor beta chains were read from a single sample in a study of T cells in localized non-small cell lung cancer. Libraries were prepared by immunoSEQ multiplex PCR; TCRdb keeps only in-frame clonotypes and omits some of them. The table lists approximately 24,000 clones, roughly 90% of them singletons. The sample was peripheral blood, taken before any cancer treatment. The receptors come from a female donor over 55 with stage II squamous cell lung carcinoma. CDR3s include the opening cysteine and the closing phenylalanine or tryptophan. The D gene is left open where the match is weak. Some rows have no size entry. The others give once, few or many, or a class for an expanded clone.

J gene | V gene | D gene | clone size | CDR3 DNA | CDR3 protein
TRBJ2-3 | TRBV6-6 | TRBD1 | . | TGTGCCAGCAGTTCCCGACAGGGAGTCCCAGATACGCAGTATTTT | CASSSRQGVPDTQYF
TRBJ2-1 | TRBV7-9 | . | . | TGTGCCAGCAGCTTAGACAGTATCTTGTTCTTC | CASSLDSILFF
TRBJ1-2 | TRBV11-2 | . | . | TGTGCCAGCAGCCAAGAGAGCTATGGCTACACCTTC | CASSQESYGYTF
TRBJ1-5 | TRBV30 | . | . | TGTGCCTGGGGCGGAGGGAATAGCAATCAGCCCCAGCATTTT | CAWGGGNSNQPQHF
TRBJ1-4 | TRBV29-1 | . | . | TGCAGCGTTGGGGGACCCAGCCTAGAAAAACTGTTTTTT | CSVGGPSLEKLFF
TRBJ2-3 | TRBV7-2 | TRBD2 | . | TGTGCCAGCAGCTTAGTAGCGGGTCCCTTCACAGATACGCAGTATTTT | CASSLVAGPFTDTQYF
TRBJ1-2 | TRBV4-3 | . | . | TGCGCCAGCAGCCATTCCCCAGGGGATGGCTACACCTTC | CASSHSPGDGYTF
TRBJ1-2 | TRBV16 | . | . | TGTGCCAGCAGCCAAGGGGGCCGGAATAACTATGGCTACACCTTC | CASSQGGRNNYGYTF
TRBJ1-2 | TRBV6-1 | . | once | TGTGCCAGCAGTGAATCGGACAGTTTCTATGGCTACACCTTC | CASSESDSFYGYTF
TRBJ2-7 | TRBV10-3 | TRBD1 | few | TGTGCCACCGAGACAGGGGGAAGCTACGAGCAGTACTTC | CATETGGSYEQYF
TRBJ2-5 | TRBV27 | . | . | TGTGCCAGCAGCCCCGGGGGGACCCAGTACTTC | CASSPGGTQYF
TRBJ1-2 | TRBV18 | TRBD1 | . | TGTGCCAGCTCACCATCGGACAGGGGCTATGGCTACACCTTC | CASSPSDRGYGYTF
TRBJ1-2 | TRBV4-1 | . | once | TGCGCCAGCAGCCAACGGGAGTCGCTTAACTATGGCTACACCTTC | CASSQRESLNYGYTF
TRBJ2-7 | TRBV7-2 | . | . | TGTGCCAGCAGCTTGACGGGGGCGGGGTCCGAGCAGTACTTC | CASSLTGAGSEQYF
TRBJ2-5 | TRBV30 | TRBD2 | . | TGTGCCTGGAGTGACTTAGCGGGGGGGCGGGAGACCCAGTACTTC | CAWSDLAGGRETQYF
TRBJ1-1 | TRBV30 | TRBD1 | . | TGTGCCTGGACGCAGGACAGGCGGTGGACTGAAGCTTTCTTT | CAWTQDRRWTEAFF
TRBJ1-2 | TRBV4-2 | . | once | TGTGCCACCTCGCAGGTGGCTCCCTCTGACGAGGGCTACACCTTC | CATSQVAPSDEGYTF
TRBJ2-7 | TRBV7-9 | . | . | TGTGCCAGCAGCCCCCCATTGGGCGAGCAGTACTTC | CASSPPLGEQYF
TRBJ2-7 | TRBV6-5 | . | . | TGTGCCAGCAGTACCCCCGGGAAAACCTACGAGCAGTACTTC | CASSTPGKTYEQYF
TRBJ1-1 | TRBV10-2 | TRBD1 | . | TGCGCCAGCAGTGCCGGGACAGGGAAGAACACTGAAGCTTTCTTT | CASSAGTGKNTEAFF
TRBJ1-2 | TRBV27 | TRBD1 | . | TGTGCCAGCAGTTTATCGGGGGACAGGGGGAGGGATGGCTACACCTTC | CASSLSGDRGRDGYTF
TRBJ2-7 | TRBV6-1 | . | . | TGTGCCAGCAGTGAAGCGCCGTCAGGAGTATCGGACTGGGGTTACGAGCAGTACTTC | CASSEAPSGVSDWGYEQYF
TRBJ1-2 | TRBV27 | TRBD1 | few | TGTGCCAGCAGCCCAACCCGCGCAGGGGGCTTTGACTATGGCTACACCTTC | CASSPTRAGGFDYGYTF
TRBJ2-3 | TRBV7-6 | TRBD2 | . | TGTGCCAGCACCTTCCGGGGGGGGGCAAGAGATACGCAGTATTTT | CASTFRGGARDTQYF
TRBJ1-1 | TRBV27 | . | few | TGTGCCAGCAGGCTAGACAGGCTGAACACTGAAGCTTTCTTT | CASRLDRLNTEAFF
TRBJ2-1 | TRBV6-5 | . | . | TGTGCCAGCAGTTTCAGGGGTAATGAGCAGTTCTTC | CASSFRGNEQFF
TRBJ2-7 | TRBV7-9 | . | . | TGTGCCAGCAGCTTACCGCGGGGATTTATCGAATACGAGCAGTACTTC | CASSLPRGFIEYEQYF
TRBJ1-5 | TRBV10-3 | . | . | TGTGCCATCAGTGATCAGAGGAATAGCAATCAGCCCCAGCATTTT | CAISDQRNSNQPQHF
TRBJ2-2 | TRBV7-3 | . | . | TGTGCCAGCGCCCGGGACTCCTCGAACACCGGGGAGCTGTTTTTT | CASARDSSNTGELFF
TRBJ2-3 | TRBV29-1 | . | . | TGCAGCGTTCCCGACTGGGCCACTCTCGGGGATACGCAGTATTTT | CSVPDWATLGDTQYF
TRBJ2-1 | TRBV11-1 | TRBD1 | . | TGTGCCAGCAGCTTAGGCAGGGGGCGTAAGAATGAGCAGTTCTTC | CASSLGRGRKNEQFF